This TCR beta chain is from a study of blood T cell repertoires in COVID-19. Some clones are missing from TCRdb's copy, which holds only in-frame ones; the method was immunoSEQ multiplex PCR. This sample has 200,000 or so clones, with approximately 90% found just once. This CDR3 region has 13 residues. Between the trimmed V and J ends, which lost 1 base and 9 bases, there was a span of 11 bases. CDR1 is SGDLS, CDR2 YYNGEE, per germline. The clonotype originates from a man aged 45-65 years with COVID-19, enrolled during active disease. This chain joins TRBV9 and TRBJ2-1; D not resolved. Sequencing was done on a sample of peripheral blood. The CDR3 is CASSVRLASEQFF. The CDR3 DNA is TGTGCCAGCAGCGTAAGGTTAGCTAGTGAGCAGTTCTTC.